This record looks at one T cell receptor (beta chain) sequence and its context. Its antigen is not known. TCRdb reanalysed the reads using MiXCR and keeps one entry per CDR3 protein. Of approximately 34,000 distinct CDR3 sequences detected, about 48% appear once; the ten largest clones hold 80% to 95%. The sample is drawn from a study of T cell repertoires in cytomegalovirus infection. Study at large: Public TCR beta signatures provided an indication of both CMV infection and a matching HLA type. Study observations and caveats: In two of eight donors, the top clonotype was HLA-C-restricted CMV-specific.

This CDR3 is built from 16 residues. Trimming stripped 2 bases from V and 6 bases from J, with 19 bases between. Looked up from germline, CDR1 is SGHVT and CDR2 is SQSDAQ. This receptor was identified in a human donor in good health (CMV status not recorded). Some clones in this sample may be carry-over from other donors' samples. This chain uses TRBV7-4 with TRBJ1-2, with D unresolved. This sample comprised CD8+ T cells from cultured PBMCs, obtained from culture after CMV antigen stimulation. The CDR3 is CASSLPPLPREDGYTF. Written as DNA, the CDR3 is TGTGCCAGCAGCTTACCTCCCCTCCCCCGCGAGGATGGCTACACCTTC.